The entry that follows covers one T cell receptor (beta chain) sequence. No antigen is known for it. Measured with immunoSEQ multiplex PCR; TCRdb has only the in-frame clones, and not every one. This sample has fewer than 120,000 clones, with 81% found just once. The CDR3 runs to 14 residues. Germline CDR1 SGHKS, CDR2 YYEKEE (reference sequence). Deletions cut 4 bases from V and 9 bases from J, with 19 bases between. This specimen belongs to a study of T cell responses to AZD1222 COVID-19 vaccine. For the study at large: Timing groups of about 4 and about 12 weeks for second doses were pooled.

Notes on the study in general: Elevations in Spike-specific TCR breadth and depth followed administration of two AZD1222 doses.

The chain employs TRBV5-5 and TRBJ1-1; D is ambiguous. This TCR came from an adult in good health. Source: peripheral blood, taken on day 0 of AZD1222 vaccination. The CDR3 region is CASSRADGQTKAFF. As DNA, the CDR3 is TGTGCCAGCAGCCGAGCTGATGGGCAGACAAAAGCTTTCTTT.